This entry is about one TCR beta chain. The antigen is unknown. The CDR3 extends over 15 amino acids. V trimming: 3 bases; J trimming: 7 bases; junction bases outside the gene matches: 8. Germline V gives CDR1 DFQATT, CDR2 SNEGSKA (reference sequence). The sample belongs to a study of blood T cells in healthy people across ages. Overall study results and limits: Diversity estimates drawn from one million T cells were deemed underestimates.

Then a second PCR, running roughly 6 to 12 cycles, was carried out with a sample-barcoded 5' primer and a J-beta primer mix. Tags on each cDNA molecule came from a template-switch adaptor with 12 random nucleotides. At least 2.5 million CDR3-containing paired-end reads were obtained per sample. MiXCR, run by TCRdb on the 5' RACE reads, gives a single entry per CDR3 protein. This table holds roughly 2 million distinct CDR3 sequences, 49% found once. This clonotype was sampled from a woman aged 35 to 49 in good health. Source material: blood. This chain connects TRBV20-1 to TRBJ2-1; 11 bases are a match to TRBD2. Here the CDR3 reads CSARVLAGARNEQFF. The CDR3 region has the DNA TGCAGTGCTAGGGTACTAGCGGGGGCGCGGAATGAGCAGTTCTTC.